This TCR beta chain was sequenced for a study of post-analysis software for immune sequencing data. General study results and limits: Compared with controls, patients showed significantly lower normalized Chao1 diversity. The study found TRBV5-6, TRBV5-1 and TRBV20-1 among roughly 5 TRBV segments more frequent in patients than controls.

This clonotype has more than one count but fewer than ten. Its antigen remains unidentified. Trimming removed 0 bases from V and 4 bases from J, with 9 bases in between. The CDR3 is 14 residues long. Germline CDR1 and CDR2: SEHNR and FQNEAQ (reference sequence). Unique molecular identifiers tagged the TCR beta cDNA libraries. Roughly 510,000 cDNA molecules were recovered from an input of 1 to 10 million T cells. TCRdb redid the calling of the PCR reads with MiXCR, one entry per CDR3 protein. The table lists approximately 360,000 distinct CDR3 sequences, less than 40% of them singletons. The sequence was obtained from a girl aged 10-17 years with multiple sclerosis. Sequencing used blood. The rearrangement links TRBV7-9 to TRBJ1-2; D unclear. The CDR3: CASSLAQTAYGYTF. The CDR3, as DNA: TGTGCCAGCAGCTTAGCGCAAACAGCCTATGGCTACACCTTC.